The subject of this entry is one T cell receptor beta chain. The CDR3 covers 16 residues. Trimming cost V 2 bases and J 6 bases; bases outside gene matches: 9. Germline-derived CDR1 and CDR2 are SGDLS and YYNGEE. Adults between about 18 and 89 years of age took part from about two dozen US areas. As handled by the study authors: Reference gene primer amplification gave estimated nucleated cell counts. Using immunoSEQ multiplex PCR, the repertoire was profiled, and TCRdb retains in-frame clones only, with some absent. Clonal size and the V and J genes are those of that table, whereas D and trimming came from the DNA. The data hold approximately 500,000 clones, with 88% observed a single time. The data were obtained in a study of blood T cell repertoires in COVID-19.

Specimen: PBMCs or T cells enriched from blood (not recorded which). This receptor was identified in a woman in her forties who had recovered from COVID-19. The chain combines TRBV9 with TRBJ2-3; 10 bases map to TRBD2. CDR3 region: CASSVSGRVHGDTQYF. CDR3 nucleotides: TGTGCCAGCAGCGTCAGCGGGAGGGTCCACGGGGATACGCAGTATTTT.